This TCR beta chain was identified during a study of T cells in Graves' hyperthyroidism and ophthalmopathy. TCR beta CDR3 region amplification was performed from RNA transcripts. HTBI primers were employed in a first-round RT-PCR of the TCR CDR3. Using its own MiXCR run on the multiplex PCR reads, TCRdb lists one record per CDR3 protein. The table shows around 280,000 distinct CDR3 sequences, with about an eighth occurring only once. The junction had 6 bases not matched to a gene; V was cut back by 5 bases and J by 3 bases. The CDR3 has 15 residues. CDR1 is LGHNA, CDR2 YNFKEQ, per germline. The chain recombines TRBV4-2 with TRBJ2-3; 9 bases align to TRBD2. Sequencing was performed on blood. The clonotype was recovered from a woman aged 25 to 39 with Graves' hyperthyroidism that later progressed to Graves' ophthalmopathy. The CDR3 reads CASSGTSLRTDTQYF. The DNA of the CDR3 is TGTGCCAGCAGCGGGACTAGCCTAAGGACAGATACGCAGTATTTT.